The 10 T cell receptor beta chains below were found in one sample sequenced in a study of blood T cell repertoires in COVID-19. Sequencing was performed with immunoSEQ multiplex PCR; in TCRdb, only in-frame clones are kept and a portion is missing. In the table there are around 100,000 clones, roughly 87% of which are singletons. Sequencing was done on a sample of peripheral blood. The receptors shown here come from a woman aged 45-65 years with COVID-19, enrolled during active disease.

The chain joins TRBV5-1 to TRBJ2-1; TRBD1 matches at 11 bases. J gave up 7 bases and V 4 bases, and 4 bases lay outside the gene matches. Germline CDR1 and CDR2: SGHRS and YFSETQ. The CDR3 consists of 14 residues. The CDR3 protein is CASSPRDRGNEQFF. The DNA of the CDR3 is TGCGCCAGCAGCCCCCGGGACAGGGGGAATGAGCAGTTCTTC.

The gene calls are TRBV9 and TRBJ1-2, with D possibly matching TRBD1 (5 bases). The V end was cut by 3 bases, the J end by 4 bases, with 13 bases between. The CDR3 has 14 residues. Germline V lookup: CDR1 SGDLS, CDR2 YYNGEE. The CDR3 sequence is CASSAHMGGYGYTF. For the CDR3, the DNA is TGTGCCAGCAGCGCACATATGGGGGGCTATGGCTACACCTTC.

The chain couples TRBV28 to TRBJ2-2, with a weak D call TRBD1 (5 bases). The germline V gene has CDR1 MDHEN and CDR2 SYDVKM. The CDR3 totals 13 residues. The V gene lost 4 bases and the J gene lost 7 bases, with 10 bases spanning the gap. The CDR3 DNA sequence: TGTGCCAGCAGTTCAGGGTGGCTCGGGGAGCTGTTTTTT. Translating gives CASSSGWLGELFF.

The J gene is TRBJ1-5, the V gene TRBV5-8; tentative D call: TRBD1 (5 bases). This CDR3 is built from 15 residues. Germline V gene data show CDR1 as SGHTS and CDR2 as YDEGEE. The V end lost 2 bases, the J end lost 4 bases, and 13 bases lay between the germline ends. The DNA for the CDR3 is TGTGCCAGCAGCTTTGACAGTGGAACAAATCAGCCCCAGCATTTT. This translates into CASSFDSGTNQPQHF.

The chain uses TRBV5-1 and TRBJ2-5, with D perhaps matching TRBD1 (5 bases). Germline V CDR1 and CDR2: SGHRS, YFSETQ. With 0 bases removed from V and 5 bases from J, the gap between germline ends came to 11 bases. The CDR3 loop spans 14 amino acids. CDR3 sequence reads: CASSLDRTRETQYF. The CDR3 nucleotides read TGCGCCAGCAGCTTGGACAGGACCAGGGAGACCCAGTACTTC.

The rearrangement joins TRBV6-5 to TRBJ1-2; TRBD1 might be the D (6 bases). Deletions cut 7 bases from V and 1 base from J, with 16 bases between. The CDR3 has 15 residues. CDR1 and CDR2 from the germline V gene are MNHEY and SVGAGI. The chain's CDR3 is CASTIQGTINYGYTF. The CDR3 nucleotides are TGTGCCAGCACTATACAGGGCACCATTAACTATGGCTACACCTTC.

This chain uses TRBV12-3 or TRBV12-4 with TRBJ1-4; TRBD1 matches 7 bases. The CDR3 length is 13 residues. V lost 7 bases to trimming and J lost 7 bases; unmatched junction nucleotides: 6. The CDR3 nucleotides read TGTGCCAGCACAGGGGGGCCGGCTGAAAAACTGTTTTTT. Translating it yields CASTGGPAEKLFF.

The chain links TRBV6-5 to TRBJ1-3; 8 bases line up with TRBD1. Trimming removed 7 bases from V and 1 base from J; junction bases left unmatched: 6. Germline-derived CDR1 and CDR2 are MNHEY and SVGAGI. The CDR3 runs to 15 residues. CDR3 DNA: TGTGCCAGCAAAGGACAGGGCCTATCTGGAAACACCATATATTTT. Translation gives CASKGQGLSGNTIYF.

The chain uses TRBV9 and TRBJ1-1; weak D call: TRBD1 (6 bases). The CDR3 runs 15 residues. The V and J ends lost 0 bases and 1 base respectively, with 10 bases between them. Germline CDR1 is SGDLS and CDR2 is YYNGEE. The CDR3 DNA reads TGTGCCAGCAGCGTAGTACTGGGGGCGAACACTGAAGCTTTCTTT. Translation: CASSVVLGANTEAFF.

The chain uses TRBV6-5 and TRBJ2-5; the D gene is possibly TRBD2 (7 bases). Trimming removed 0 bases at V and 6 bases at J, with 11 bases between. The CDR3 contains 14 residues. Germline loops: CDR1 MNHEY, CDR2 SVGAGI. The CDR3 DNA reads as TGTGCCAGCAGTTACTCCGGGGGGCTGAAGACCCAGTACTTC. Its protein product is CASSYSGGLKTQYF.